The 25 T cell receptor beta chains given below trace back to one sample, sequenced in a study of a mutant IDH1 vaccine in newly diagnosed glioma. Sequencing used immunoSEQ multiplex PCR; TCRdb keeps in-frame clones, though not all of them. The table records tens of thousands of clones, approximately 80% of them present only once. Time point indicated: baseline, week 1 (first vaccination visit). The sample's treatment: pre-vaccination baseline after standard-of-care therapy. Sequenced material: PBMCs, taken from a glioma patient treated with radiotherapy, temozolomide or both. The receptors here all came from a man between 35 and 55 years old with glioma. Some clones in this sample may be carry-over from other donors' samples.

The V and J genes are TRBV18 and TRBJ1-4, with no clear D. The CDR3 has 16 amino acids. Per the germline V gene, CDR1 is KGHSH and CDR2 is LQKENI. The V end was cut by 1 base, the J end by 0 bases, with 9 bases between. The DNA of the CDR3 is TGTGCCAGCTCACCACTCGGATCTGCAACTAATGAAAAACTGTTTTTT. It specifies CASSPLGSATNEKLFF.

The DNA of the CDR3 is TGTGCCAGCAGTTTCGTGACCGGGGAGCTGTTTTTT. It codes for CASSFVTGELFF. The genes are TRBV27 and TRBJ2-2, with no clear D. Trimming shortened V by 3 bases and J by 5 bases, and 4 bases separated the two germline ends. CDR1 and CDR2 (germline): MNHEY, SMNVEV (reference sequence). The CDR3 spans 12 residues.

The chain uses TRBV20-1 and TRBJ2-3; D call uncertain. This CDR3 has 10 residues. The germline CDR1 and CDR2 sequences are DFQATT and SNEGSKA (reference sequence). V was pared by 3 bases and J by 6 bases, with 4 bases between. CDR3 DNA: TGCAGTGCTAGCGTCGATACGCAGTATTTT. It is translated as CSASVDTQYF.

The chain uses TRBV5-6 and TRBJ2-2; either TRBD1 or TRBD2 may supply D (5 bases each). With 6 bases removed from V and 1 base from J, the gap between germline ends came to 10 bases. The CDR3 runs 14 residues. Germline CDR1 reads SGHDT; CDR2 reads YYEEEE. CDR3 in amino acids: CASKGTENTGELFF. Written as DNA, the CDR3 is TGTGCCAGCAAGGGGACGGAGAACACCGGGGAGCTGTTTTTT.

The chain employs TRBV5-1 and TRBJ1-1, with 9 nucleotides matching TRBD1. J gave up 0 bases and V 3 bases, and 6 bases lay outside the gene matches. CDR3 length: 16 amino acids. Germline V gene data show CDR1 as SGHRS and CDR2 as YFSETQ. The CDR3 bases are TGCGCCAGCAGCTCTAAAGGACAGGGGCTGAACACTGAAGCTTTCTTT. Protein product: CASSSKGQGLNTEAFF.

V usage is TRBV5-1 and J usage is TRBJ2-1, with 7 bases matching TRBD2. This CDR3 is built from 15 residues. Germline loops: CDR1 SGHRS, CDR2 YFSETQ. The V segment lost 2 bases and the J segment 3 bases; nucleotides outside the gene matches: 5. CDR3 in DNA: TGCGCCAGCAGCTTACAGCGGGGTCTCTACAATGAGCAGTTCTTC. As protein: CASSLQRGLYNEQFF.

This clone was counted a single time. The rearrangement uses TRBV27 and TRBJ1-5; tentatively, D is TRBD1 (6 bases). Germline lookup yields CDR1 MNHEY and CDR2 SMNVEV (reference sequence). This CDR3 is built from 14 residues. V gave up 3 bases and J gave up 5 bases, with 11 bases separating them. The chain's CDR3 is CASSFNRDYQPQHF. The CDR3 nucleotides read TGTGCCAGCAGTTTTAACAGGGACTATCAGCCCCAGCATTTT.

The gene calls are TRBV4-1 and TRBJ2-7; tentatively, D is TRBD2 (5 bases). This CDR3 region has 17 residues. Trimming pared 1 base from V and 6 bases from J, leaving 22 bases between. Germline V CDR1 and CDR2: MGHRA, YSYEKL. CDR3 in amino acids: CASSQGFLGLEGSEQYF. CDR3 nucleotides: TGCGCCAGCAGCCAAGGTTTTCTGGGCCTCGAGGGATCCGAGCAGTACTTC.

This clone was counted a single time. The chain links TRBV2 to TRBJ2-2, with TRBD2 identical over 9 bases. With V trimmed by 6 bases and J by 5 bases, 4 bases remained unmatched. Germline V gene sequence: CDR1 SNHLY, CDR2 FYNNEI. There are 14 residues in the CDR3. As DNA, the CDR3 is TGTGCCAGCAGGCGACTAGCGGAGACCGGGGAGCTGTTTTTT. Its translation: CASRRLAETGELFF.

The sample holds many counts of this clone. This rearrangement joins TRBV27 to TRBJ2-1; TRBD2 matches at 10 bases. The CDR3 consists of 15 residues. Germline V gives CDR1 MNHEY, CDR2 SMNVEV (reference sequence). J was trimmed by 4 bases and V by 2 bases; bases with no gene match: 2. CDR3 amino acids: CASSLQRGGYNEQFF. The CDR3 region has the DNA TGTGCCAGCAGTTTACAGCGGGGGGGATACAATGAGCAGTTCTTC.

The chain has TRBV13 and TRBJ2-2; TRBD2 might be the D (5 bases). Germline CDR1 reads PRHDT; CDR2 reads FYEKMQ (reference sequence). This CDR3 comprises 16 residues. The V and J ends lost 5 bases and 0 bases respectively, with 13 bases between them. This CDR3 is CASSPLSLANTGELFF. The CDR3 nucleotides read TGTGCCAGCAGCCCCCTTTCACTAGCGAACACCGGGGAGCTGTTTTTT.

V usage is TRBV27 and J usage is TRBJ1-1; the D is unclear. The germline V and J ends were trimmed by 8 bases and 1 base, with 14 bases remaining between them. CDR1 and CDR2 from the germline V gene are MNHEY and SMNVEV (reference sequence). The CDR3 length is 14 residues. The DNA of the CDR3 is TGTGCCAGCCGGCGGGCAGGAGGGAACACTGAAGCTTTCTTT. This translates into CASRRAGGNTEAFF.

The chain has TRBV7-9 and TRBJ1-2, with 8 bases matching TRBD1. V was pared by 6 bases and J by 5 bases, with 11 bases of the junction left unmatched. Germline V gives CDR1 SEHNR, CDR2 FQNEAQ (reference sequence). The CDR3 has 15 amino acids. DNA for the CDR3: TGTGCCAGCAGTTCCTACAGGGGGAACTCATATGGCTACACCTTC. Translation: CASSSYRGNSYGYTF.

The chain is built from TRBV5-4 and TRBJ2-7; D perhaps matches TRBD2 (6 bases). Germline CDR1 and CDR2: SGHNT and YYREEE (reference sequence). Trimming left V 4 bases short and J 0 bases short, with 11 bases between. The CDR3 consists of 14 residues. CDR3 coding DNA: TGTGCCAGCAGCCTCCGGGAGAGCTCCTACGAGCAGTACTTC. Translation gives CASSLRESSYEQYF.

V and J are TRBV5-1 and TRBJ2-3; no definite D call. Germline V gives CDR1 SGHRS, CDR2 YFSETQ. The V and J ends lost 0 bases and 0 bases respectively, with 14 bases between them. This CDR3 contains 17 residues. The CDR3 protein is CASSLAGRTVSTDTQYF. The CDR3 region has the DNA TGCGCCAGCAGCTTGGCCGGGCGGACCGTTAGCACAGATACGCAGTATTTT.

The rearrangement joins TRBV15 to TRBJ2-3, with D tentatively TRBD2 (6 bases). Trimming cost V 4 bases and J 2 bases, with 13 bases left between them. Germline CDR1 LNHNV, CDR2 YYDKDF (reference sequence). The CDR3 covers 15 residues. As DNA, the CDR3 is TGTGCCACCAGCAAATGGGACTCATTCACAGATACGCAGTATTTT. This translates into CATSKWDSFTDTQYF. Full variable domain (outside the CDR3, taken from reference TRBV15 and TRBJ2-3): DAMVIQNPRYQVTQFGKPVTLSCSQTLNHNVMYWYQQKSSQAPKLLFHYYDKDFNNEADTPDNFQSRRPNTSFCFLDIRSPGLGDTAMYLCATSKWDSFTDTQYFGPGTRLTVL.

This clone has a handful of counts. The CDR3 bases are TGTGCCAGCCACAGGGCATCTAGCAATCAGCCCCAGCATTTT. It specifies CASHRASSNQPQHF. V and J are TRBV27 and TRBJ1-5; D may be TRBD1 (6 bases). Trimming took off 8 bases at V and 0 bases at J, with 11 bases between the two ends. This CDR3 region has 14 residues. Germline V gene lookup returns CDR1 MNHEY and CDR2 SMNVEV (reference sequence).

V is TRBV6-5 and J is TRBJ1-1; no clear D gene. V lost 7 bases to trimming and J lost 7 bases, with 10 bases between them. CDR1 MNHEY and CDR2 SVGAGI come from the germline V gene. The CDR3 spans 11 residues. The DNA of the CDR3 is TGTGCCAGCACCGCCTATAATGAAGCTTTCTTT. This codes for CASTAYNEAFF.

The V gene is TRBV29-1, the J gene TRBJ2-3; tentatively, D is TRBD2 (5 bases). The CDR3 covers 15 residues. Per germline, CDR1 SQVTM and CDR2 ANQGSEA. Trimming stripped 1 base from V and 3 bases from J, with 14 bases between. The CDR3 nucleotides read TGCAGCGTTGAAGTTGCGACTAAACTTACAGATACGCAGTATTTT. Translated: CSVEVATKLTDTQYF.

The chain uses TRBV2 and TRBJ2-2, with no clear D. The CDR3 loop spans 19 amino acids. Germline V lookup: CDR1 SNHLY, CDR2 FYNNEI. V dropped 1 base and J dropped 0 bases, with 18 bases sitting between them. DNA for the CDR3: TGTGCCAGCAGTGAAGTCCCCGGGTCCGCTAGTGCGAACACCGGGGAGCTGTTTTTT. This translates into CASSEVPGSASANTGELFF.

The CDR3 loop reads CASSYGQEYGYTF. CDR3 bases: TGTGCCAGCAGTTACGGACAGGAGTATGGCTACACCTTC. The V gene is TRBV6-5, the J gene TRBJ1-2, with 7 bases that match TRBD1. Trimming took 2 bases from V and 5 from J; bases not matched to a gene: 2. The CDR3 contains 13 residues. The germline V gene encodes CDR1 MNHEY and CDR2 SVGAGI.

The chain links TRBV19 to TRBJ1-3; TRBD1 is a possible D gene (5 bases). The CDR3 sequence is 14 residues long. Germline CDR1 reads LNHDA; CDR2 reads SQIVND (reference sequence). The V end was cut by 3 bases, the J end by 2 bases, with 8 bases between. CDR3 sequence: CASSIPRAGNTIYF. CDR3 nucleotide sequence: TGTGCCAGTAGTATTCCCAGGGCTGGAAACACCATATATTTT.

The chain has TRBV19 and TRBJ1-6; the D is unclear. Trimming removed 6 bases at V and 2 bases at J, with 8 bases between. CDR3 length: 14 amino acids. Germline lookup yields CDR1 LNHDA and CDR2 SQIVND (reference sequence). CDR3 loop: CASSPPTYNSPLHF. Here the CDR3 DNA reads TGTGCCAGTAGCCCACCCACCTATAATTCACCCCTCCACTTT. The full variable domain, rest sourced from reference TRBV19 and TRBJ1-6, is DGGITQSPKYLFRKEGQNVTLSCEQNLNHDAMYWYRQDPGQGLRLIYYSQIVNDFQKGDIAEGYSVSREKKESFPLTVTSAQKNPTAFYLCASSPPTYNSPLHFGNGTRLTVT.

V gene TRBV30 combines with J gene TRBJ1-6; D ambiguous. From germline, CDR1 is GTSNPN and CDR2 SVGIG (reference sequence). Trimming took off 5 bases at V and 7 bases at J, with 9 bases between the two ends. The CDR3 is made up of 12 amino acids. The CDR3 sequence: CAWGIGNSPLHF. In nucleotides, the CDR3 is TGTGCCTGGGGAATAGGAAATTCACCCCTCCACTTT.

The rearrangement uses TRBV11-2 and TRBJ1-6; a possible D gene is TRBD1 (5 bases). CDR3 length: 16 residues. CDR1 and CDR2 (germline): SGHAT, FQNNGV. V dropped 2 bases and J dropped 5 bases, with 13 bases sitting between them. CDR3 region: CASSLQGGGNNSPLHF. DNA for the CDR3: TGTGCCAGCAGCTTACAGGGAGGAGGGAATAATTCACCCCTCCACTTT.